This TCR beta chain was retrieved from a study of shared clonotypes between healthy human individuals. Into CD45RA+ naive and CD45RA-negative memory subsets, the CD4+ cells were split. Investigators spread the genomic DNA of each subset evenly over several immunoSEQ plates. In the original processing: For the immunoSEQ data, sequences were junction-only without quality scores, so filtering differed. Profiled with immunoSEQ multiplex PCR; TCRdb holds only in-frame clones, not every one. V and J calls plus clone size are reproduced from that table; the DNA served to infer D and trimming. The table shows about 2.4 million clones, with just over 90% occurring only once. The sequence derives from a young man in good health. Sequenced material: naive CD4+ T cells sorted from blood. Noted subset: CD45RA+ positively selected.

The CDR3 DNA reads TGTGCCAGCAGCTTAGGAGGGGGGACACCCACAGATACGCAGTATTTT. It yields the protein CASSLGGGTPTDTQYF. The gene calls are TRBV7-6 and TRBJ2-3; D may correspond to TRBD1 or TRBD2 (6 bases each). Germline-derived CDR1 and CDR2 are SGHVS and FNYEAQ. V was trimmed by 1 base and J by 2 bases, leaving 13 bases between them. The CDR3 has 16 amino acids.